This T cell receptor beta chain appears in the sequencing data of a study of T-cell memory formation after mild COVID-19. TCRdb called the 5' RACE reads again in MiXCR, with one record for every CDR3 protein. This table holds 450,000 or so distinct CDR3 sequences, about 20% found once. Germline V gives CDR1 LGHNA, CDR2 YSLEER. The germline V and J ends were trimmed by 3 bases and 4 bases, with 12 bases remaining between them. CDR3 length: 15 residues. Only a few counts were recorded for this clonotype. The chain is built from TRBV4-3 and TRBJ2-2; no reliable D call. The receptor's source is an adult woman who had mild COVID-19 (a few samples of this study predate the infection). Cell type and time point are not known. Sequencing was carried out using PBMCs or a T cell subset sorted from them (not recorded which). CDR3 region: CASSHTIYGTGELFF. In nucleotides, the CDR3 is TGCGCCAGCAGCCACACTATATATGGCACCGGGGAGCTGTTTTTT.